This T cell receptor (beta chain) was sequenced in a study of technical replicates of blood from a few donors. Clones were sequenced by immunoSEQ multiplex PCR, and TCRdb holds only the in-frame ones, with some missing. The table shows fewer than 85,000 clones, with approximately 96% occurring only once. Germline V gene sequence: CDR1 MNHEY, CDR2 SMNVEV (reference sequence). The CDR3 has 14 amino acids. V was pared by 2 bases and J by 3 bases, with 10 bases between. The rearrangement uses TRBV27 and TRBJ1-2; tentatively, D is TRBD1 (6 bases). The receptor was derived from a human donor in good health. The sequenced sample consisted of T cells isolated from PBMCs. CDR3 DNA: TGTGCCAGCAGTTTAAACAGGGCCTACTATGGCTACACCTTC. The encoded protein is CASSLNRAYYGYTF.